Each of the 3 T cell receptor beta chains below was sequenced from the same sample in a study of control samples from healthy donors and cancer patients. The assay was immunoSEQ multiplex PCR, and TCRdb's table has in-frame clones only and misses some. The sample yields approximately 120,000 clones, roughly 84% seen once. Input material: blood. The receptors shown here come from a man aged 40-55 years in good health.

This sequence joins TRBV11-3 and TRBJ1-2; D ambiguous. Trimming shortened V by 1 base and J by 4 bases, and 4 bases separated the two germline ends. The CDR3 consists of 12 residues. Germline CDR1 SGHNT, CDR2 YENEEA. CDR3 amino acids: CASSLGFYGYTF. CDR3 nucleotides: TGTGCCAGCAGCTTAGGATTCTATGGCTACACCTTC.

The CDR3 protein is CASSSSPVGSTDTQYF. The CDR3 DNA reads as TGTGCCAGCAGCTCCTCCCCAGTGGGAAGCACAGATACGCAGTATTTT. The chain carries TRBV7-9 and TRBJ2-3, with D uncertain. CDR1 and CDR2 from the germline V gene are SEHNR and FQNEAQ (reference sequence). Trimming took 4 bases from V and 0 from J, leaving 14 bases between them. CDR3 length: 16 amino acids. Full variable domain (missing parts from reference TRBV7-9 and TRBJ2-3): DTGVSQNPRHKITKRGQNVTFRCDPISEHNRLYWYRQTLGQGPEFLTYFQNEAQLEKSRLLSDRFSAERPKGSFSTLEIQRTEQGDSAMYLCASSSSPVGSTDTQYFGPGTRLTVL.

The chain is built from TRBV9 and TRBJ2-3; D is unresolved. Trimming pared 4 bases from V and 5 bases from J, leaving 17 bases between. Germline assignment: CDR1 SGDLS and CDR2 YYNGEE. This CDR3 comprises 15 residues. The CDR3 DNA sequence: TGTGCCAGCAGCTGGACCGGGTCACCTCAAGATACGCAGTATTTT. Amino acid sequence: CASSWTGSPQDTQYF. The full variable domain, in which reference TRBV9 and TRBJ2-3 provide the parts outside the CDR3, is DSGVTQTPKHLITATGQRVTLRCSPRSGDLSVYWYQQSLDQGLQFLIQYYNGEERAKGNILERFSAQQFPDLHSELNLSSLELGDSALYFCASSWTGSPQDTQYFGPGTRLTVL.